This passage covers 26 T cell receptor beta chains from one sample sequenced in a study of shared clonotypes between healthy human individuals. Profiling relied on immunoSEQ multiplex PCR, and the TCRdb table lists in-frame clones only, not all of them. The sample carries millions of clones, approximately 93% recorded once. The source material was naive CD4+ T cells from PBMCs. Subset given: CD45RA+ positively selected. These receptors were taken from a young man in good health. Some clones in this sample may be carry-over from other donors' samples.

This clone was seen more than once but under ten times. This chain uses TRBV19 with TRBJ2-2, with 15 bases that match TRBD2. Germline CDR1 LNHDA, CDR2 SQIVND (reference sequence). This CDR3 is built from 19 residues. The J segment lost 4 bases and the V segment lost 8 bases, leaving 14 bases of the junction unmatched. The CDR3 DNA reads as TGTGCCAGTTTAGACGGACTAGCGGGAGGGCCTTCGGGCACCGGGGAGCTGTTTTTT. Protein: CASLDGLAGGPSGTGELFF.

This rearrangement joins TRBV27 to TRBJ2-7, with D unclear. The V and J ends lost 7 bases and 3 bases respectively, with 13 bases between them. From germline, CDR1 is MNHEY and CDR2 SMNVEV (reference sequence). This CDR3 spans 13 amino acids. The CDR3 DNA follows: TGTGCCAGCACTTACAAGGCCGGCTACGAGCAGTACTTC. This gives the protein CASTYKAGYEQYF.

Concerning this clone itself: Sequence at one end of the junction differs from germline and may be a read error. This CDR3 is CSATRLRSF. The DNA for the CDR3 is TGCAGTGCTACGCGACTGCGCTCCTTC. The V and J genes are TRBV20-1 and TRBJ2-7; D gene unclear. The germline CDR1 and CDR2 sequences are DFQATT and SNEGSKA (reference sequence). This CDR3 is 9 amino acids long.

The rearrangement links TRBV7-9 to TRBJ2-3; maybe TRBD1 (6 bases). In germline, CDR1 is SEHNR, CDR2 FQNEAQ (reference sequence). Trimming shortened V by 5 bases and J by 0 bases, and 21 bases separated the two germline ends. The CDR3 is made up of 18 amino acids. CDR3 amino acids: CASSPRPRDTYSTDTQYF. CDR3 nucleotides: TGTGCCAGCAGCCCCCGTCCCCGGGACACATACAGCACAGATACGCAGTATTTT. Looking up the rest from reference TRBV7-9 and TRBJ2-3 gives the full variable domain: DTGVSQNPRHKITKRGQNVTFRCDPISEHNRLYWYRQTLGQGPEFLTYFQNEAQLEKSRLLSDRFSAERPKGSFSTLEIQRTEQGDSAMYLCASSPRPRDTYSTDTQYFGPGTRLTVL.

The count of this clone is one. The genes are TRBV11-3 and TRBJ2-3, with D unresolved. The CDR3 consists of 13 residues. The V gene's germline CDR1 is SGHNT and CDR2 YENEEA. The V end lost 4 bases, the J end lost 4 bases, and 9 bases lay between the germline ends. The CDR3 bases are TGTGCCAGCAGCTCCTTTCGGGCAGATACGCAGTATTTT. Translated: CASSSFRADTQYF.

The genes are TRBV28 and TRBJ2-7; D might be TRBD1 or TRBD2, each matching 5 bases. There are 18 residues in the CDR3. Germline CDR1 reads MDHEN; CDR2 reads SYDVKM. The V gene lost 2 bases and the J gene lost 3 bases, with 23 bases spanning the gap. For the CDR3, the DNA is TGTGCCAGCAGTTTAATACGCTTTTCGGGTCGAGGGGTCTACGAGCAGTACTTC. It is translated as CASSLIRFSGRGVYEQYF.

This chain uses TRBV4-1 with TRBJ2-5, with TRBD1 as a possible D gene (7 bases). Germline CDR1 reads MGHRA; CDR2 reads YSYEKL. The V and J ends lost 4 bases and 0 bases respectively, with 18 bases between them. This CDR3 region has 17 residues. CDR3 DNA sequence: TGCGCCAGCAGCCCAGGGGGGCGGCAGGAGTACCAAGAGACCCAGTACTTC. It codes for CASSPGGRQEYQETQYF.

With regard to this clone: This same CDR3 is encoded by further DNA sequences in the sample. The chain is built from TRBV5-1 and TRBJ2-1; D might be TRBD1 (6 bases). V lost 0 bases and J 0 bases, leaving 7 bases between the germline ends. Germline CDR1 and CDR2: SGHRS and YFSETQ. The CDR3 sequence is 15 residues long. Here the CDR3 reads CASSLDRASYNEQFF. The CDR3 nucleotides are TGCGCCAGCAGCTTGGACAGGGCCTCCTACAATGAGCAGTTCTTC.

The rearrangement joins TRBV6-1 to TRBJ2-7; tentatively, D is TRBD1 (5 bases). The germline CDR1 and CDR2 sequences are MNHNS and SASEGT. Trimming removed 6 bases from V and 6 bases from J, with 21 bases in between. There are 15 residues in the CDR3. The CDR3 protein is CASSERDRRQGEQYF. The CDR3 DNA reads TGTGCCAGCAGCGAGCGAGACAGAAGGCAGGGCGAGCAGTACTTC.

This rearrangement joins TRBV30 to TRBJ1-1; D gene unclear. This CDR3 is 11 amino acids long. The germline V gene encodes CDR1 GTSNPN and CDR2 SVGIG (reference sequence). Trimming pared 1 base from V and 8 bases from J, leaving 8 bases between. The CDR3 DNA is TGTGCCTGGAGTGCCTACCTCGAAGCTTTCTTT. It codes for CAWSAYLEAFF.

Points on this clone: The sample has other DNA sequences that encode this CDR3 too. CDR3: CASSILAGVTDTQYF. CDR3 bases: TGTGCCAGTAGTATCCTAGCGGGAGTCACAGATACGCAGTATTTT. The chain recombines TRBV19 with TRBJ2-3; TRBD2 agrees at 10 bases. CDR3 length equals 15 residues. Trimming removed 3 bases from V and 2 bases from J; junction bases left unmatched: 2. Germline-derived CDR1 and CDR2 are LNHDA and SQIVND (reference sequence).

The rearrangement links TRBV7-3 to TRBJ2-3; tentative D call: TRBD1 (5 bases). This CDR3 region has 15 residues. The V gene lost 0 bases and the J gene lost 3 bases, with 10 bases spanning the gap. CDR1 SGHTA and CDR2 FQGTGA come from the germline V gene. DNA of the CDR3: TGTGCCAGCAGCTTAACTGGGGCTAGGACAGATACGCAGTATTTT. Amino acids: CASSLTGARTDTQYF.

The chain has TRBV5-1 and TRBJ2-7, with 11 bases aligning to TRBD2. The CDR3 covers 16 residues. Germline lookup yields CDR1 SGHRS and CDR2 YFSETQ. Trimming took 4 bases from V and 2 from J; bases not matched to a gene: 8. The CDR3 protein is CASSPSGTSGTYEQYF. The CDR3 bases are TGCGCCAGCAGCCCCTCCGGGACTAGCGGAACCTACGAGCAGTACTTC. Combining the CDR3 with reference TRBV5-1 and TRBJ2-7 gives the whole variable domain KAGVTQTPRYLIKTRGQQVTLSCSPISGHRSVSWYQQTPGQGLQFLFEYFSETQRNKGNFPGRFSGRQFSNSRSEMNVSTLELGDSALYLCASSPSGTSGTYEQYFGPGTRLTVT.

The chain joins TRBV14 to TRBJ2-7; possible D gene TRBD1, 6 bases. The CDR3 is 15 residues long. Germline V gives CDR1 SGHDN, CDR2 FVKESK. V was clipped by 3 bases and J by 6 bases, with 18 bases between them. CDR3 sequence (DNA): TGTGCCAGCAGCCAGCCCCAGGGGCCTGGGGGCGAGCAGTACTTC. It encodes CASSQPQGPGGEQYF.

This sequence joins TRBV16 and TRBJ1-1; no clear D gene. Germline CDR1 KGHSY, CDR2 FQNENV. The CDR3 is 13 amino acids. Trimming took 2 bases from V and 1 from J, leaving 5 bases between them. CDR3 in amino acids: CASSQQWNTEAFF. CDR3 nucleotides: TGTGCCAGCAGCCAACAGTGGAACACTGAAGCTTTCTTT.

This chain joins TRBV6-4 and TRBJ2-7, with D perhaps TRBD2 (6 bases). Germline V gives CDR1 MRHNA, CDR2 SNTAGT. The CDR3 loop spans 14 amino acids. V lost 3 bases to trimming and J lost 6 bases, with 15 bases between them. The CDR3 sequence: CASSERAGLSEQYF. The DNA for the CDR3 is TGTGCCAGCAGTGAGAGGGCGGGGTTGAGCGAGCAGTACTTC.

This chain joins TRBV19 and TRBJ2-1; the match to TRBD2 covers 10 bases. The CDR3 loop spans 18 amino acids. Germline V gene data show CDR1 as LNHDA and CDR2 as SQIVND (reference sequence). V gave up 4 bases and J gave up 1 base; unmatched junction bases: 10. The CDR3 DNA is TGTGCCAGTAGTACCCGCCCTCCGACTAGCGGGTCCTACAATGAGCAGTTCTTC. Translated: CASSTRPPTSGSYNEQFF.

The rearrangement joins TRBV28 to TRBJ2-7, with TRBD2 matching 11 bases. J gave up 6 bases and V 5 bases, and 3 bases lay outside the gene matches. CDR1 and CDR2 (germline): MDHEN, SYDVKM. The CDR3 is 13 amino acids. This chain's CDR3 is CASSLGLAGEQYF. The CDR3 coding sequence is TGTGCCAGCAGTCTCGGACTAGCGGGCGAGCAGTACTTC.

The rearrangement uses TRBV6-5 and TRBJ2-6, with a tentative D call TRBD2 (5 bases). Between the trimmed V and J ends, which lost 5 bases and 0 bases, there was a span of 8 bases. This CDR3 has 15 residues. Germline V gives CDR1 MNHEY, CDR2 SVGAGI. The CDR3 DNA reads TGTGCCAGCAGTCACCGGGGCTCTGGGGCCAACGTCCTGACTTTC. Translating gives CASSHRGSGANVLTF.

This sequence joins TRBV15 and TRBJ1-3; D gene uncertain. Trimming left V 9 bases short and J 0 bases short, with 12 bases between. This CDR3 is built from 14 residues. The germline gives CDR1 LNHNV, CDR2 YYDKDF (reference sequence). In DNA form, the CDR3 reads TGTGCCACGGAAGACATCACCTCTGGAAACACCATATATTTT. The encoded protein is CATEDITSGNTIYF.

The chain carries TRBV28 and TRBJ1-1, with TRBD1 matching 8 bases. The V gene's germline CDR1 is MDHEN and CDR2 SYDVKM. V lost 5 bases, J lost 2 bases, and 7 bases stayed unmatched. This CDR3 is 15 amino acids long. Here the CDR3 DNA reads TGTGCCAGCAGTATCAGGGGGCCTCGTAACACTGAAGCTTTCTTT. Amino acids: CASSIRGPRNTEAFF.

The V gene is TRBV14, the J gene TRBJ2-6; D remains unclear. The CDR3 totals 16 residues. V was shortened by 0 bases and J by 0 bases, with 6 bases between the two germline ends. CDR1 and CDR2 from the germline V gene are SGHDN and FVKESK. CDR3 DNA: TGTGCCAGCAGCCAAGACGTTGGCTCTGGGGCCAACGTCCTGACTTTC. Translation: CASSQDVGSGANVLTF.

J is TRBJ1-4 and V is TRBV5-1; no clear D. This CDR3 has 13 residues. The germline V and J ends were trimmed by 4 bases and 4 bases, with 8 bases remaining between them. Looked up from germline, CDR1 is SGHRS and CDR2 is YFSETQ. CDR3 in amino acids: CASSPQDNEKLFF. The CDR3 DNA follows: TGCGCCAGCAGCCCCCAGGATAATGAAAAACTGTTTTTT.

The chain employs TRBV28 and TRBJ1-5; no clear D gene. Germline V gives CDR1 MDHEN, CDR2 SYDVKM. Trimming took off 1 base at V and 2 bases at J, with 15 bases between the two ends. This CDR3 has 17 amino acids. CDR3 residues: CASSLYGPPRGNQPQHF. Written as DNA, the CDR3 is TGTGCCAGCAGTTTATACGGTCCACCAAGGGGCAATCAGCCCCAGCATTTT.

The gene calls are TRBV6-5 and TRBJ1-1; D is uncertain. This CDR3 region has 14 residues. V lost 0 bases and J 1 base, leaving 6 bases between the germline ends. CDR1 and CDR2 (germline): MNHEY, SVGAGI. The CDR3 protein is CASSYSTRNTEAFF. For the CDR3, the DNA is TGTGCCAGCAGTTACTCGACCAGGAACACTGAAGCTTTCTTT.

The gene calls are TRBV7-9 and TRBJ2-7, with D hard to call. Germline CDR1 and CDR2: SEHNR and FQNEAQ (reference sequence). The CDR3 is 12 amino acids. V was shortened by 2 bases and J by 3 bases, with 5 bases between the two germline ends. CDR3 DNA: TGTGCCAGCAGCTTATACGGCTACGAGCAGTACTTC. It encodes CASSLYGYEQYF.